Listed below are T cell receptor beta chains from one sample, sequenced in a study of T cell repertoires in cytomegalovirus infection. These receptors have no known antigen. TCRdb passed the reads through MiXCR, listing each CDR3 protein once. The sample gives under 500,000 distinct CDR3 sequences, about 42% of which show up once; 43% is in the top ten. This sample comprised cultured PBMCs, obtained from culture after CMV antigen stimulation. These TCRs come from a human donor in good health (CMV status not recorded). Some clones in this sample may be carry-over from other donors' samples. Both conserved end residues are part of each CDR3. A D gene is named only where the DNA matches it firmly. For some rows the clone size is stated as once, few or many, or as a class when expanded; others skip it.

d_call: .
clone_size: .
v_call: TRBV20-1
j_call: TRBJ1-4
cdr3_aa: CSAPGPINEKLFF
cdr3_nt: TGCAGTGCTCCTGGGCCGATTAATGAAAAACTGTTTTTT

d_call: .
clone_size: .
v_call: TRBV5-6
j_call: TRBJ2-7
cdr3_aa: CASSTGTSYEQYF
cdr3_nt: TGTGCCAGCAGCACCGGGACAAGCTACGAGCAGTACTTC

d_call: .
clone_size: .
v_call: TRBV4-1
j_call: TRBJ1-1
cdr3_aa: CASSPWVRGEAFF
cdr3_nt: TGCGCCAGCAGCCCCTGGGTAAGGGGTGAAGCTTTCTTT

d_call: .
clone_size: .
v_call: TRBV28
j_call: TRBJ1-2
cdr3_aa: CASSLRTILNYGYTF
cdr3_nt: TGTGCCAGCAGTTTGAGGACGATCCTAAACTATGGCTACACCTTC

d_call: .
clone_size: .
v_call: TRBV19
j_call: TRBJ2-7
cdr3_aa: CASTPGPGSDQEQYF
cdr3_nt: TGTGCCAGTACTCCTGGCCCCGGATCGGACCAGGAGCAGTACTTC

d_call: .
clone_size: .
v_call: TRBV12-3/TRBV12-4
j_call: TRBJ2-1
cdr3_aa: CASSFGLHNEQFF
cdr3_nt: TGTGCCAGCAGTTTCGGCCTACACAATGAGCAGTTCTTC

d_call: .
clone_size: .
v_call: TRBV12-3/TRBV12-4
j_call: TRBJ2-6
cdr3_aa: CASSPVGGGGANVLTF
cdr3_nt: TGTGCCAGCAGCCCCGTCGGGGGAGGAGGGGCCAACGTCCTGACTTTC

d_call: .
clone_size: .
v_call: TRBV20-1
j_call: TRBJ2-3
cdr3_aa: CSAHGGPSRGTDTQYF
cdr3_nt: TGCAGTGCTCATGGGGGGCCTAGCCGAGGCACAGATACGCAGTATTTT

d_call: TRBD2
clone_size: few
v_call: TRBV5-4
j_call: TRBJ2-2
cdr3_aa: CASSLGTSGRTGELFF
cdr3_nt: TGTGCCAGCAGCTTAGGGACTAGCGGGAGGACCGGGGAGCTGTTTTTT

d_call: .
clone_size: .
v_call: TRBV19
j_call: TRBJ2-1
cdr3_aa: CASSMSGVYNEQFF
cdr3_nt: TGTGCCAGTAGTATGTCAGGTGTCTACAATGAGCAGTTCTTC

d_call: TRBD2
clone_size: few
v_call: TRBV14
j_call: TRBJ2-5
cdr3_aa: CASSRAGEETQYF
cdr3_nt: TGTGCCAGCAGCCGAGCGGGAGAAGAGACCCAGTACTTC

d_call: .
clone_size: .
v_call: TRBV6-2/TRBV6-3
j_call: TRBJ2-7
cdr3_aa: CASKTVSYEQYF
cdr3_nt: TGTGCCAGCAAGACCGTCTCCTACGAGCAGTACTTC

d_call: .
clone_size: .
v_call: TRBV7-2
j_call: TRBJ2-5
cdr3_aa: CASSLGGRGAGETQYF
cdr3_nt: TGTGCCAGCAGCTTAGGCGGCCGGGGTGCGGGGGAGACCCAGTACTTC

d_call: .
clone_size: few
v_call: TRBV4-1
j_call: TRBJ2-1
cdr3_aa: CASSQRSGPPDNEQFF
cdr3_nt: TGCGCCAGCAGCCAACGAAGCGGGCCACCCGACAATGAGCAGTTCTTC

d_call: TRBD2
clone_size: .
v_call: TRBV20-1
j_call: TRBJ2-1
cdr3_aa: CSARRALAGVDEQFF
cdr3_nt: TGCAGTGCTAGACGGGCCCTGGCGGGAGTTGATGAGCAGTTCTTC

d_call: .
clone_size: .
v_call: TRBV7-2
j_call: TRBJ2-5
cdr3_aa: CASSFASGETQYF
cdr3_nt: TGTGCCAGCAGCTTTGCCTCGGGAGAGACCCAGTACTTC

d_call: .
clone_size: .
v_call: TRBV7-9
j_call: TRBJ2-1
cdr3_aa: CASSQEGAEQFF
cdr3_nt: TGTGCCAGCAGCCAGGAGGGGGCTGAGCAGTTCTTC

d_call: TRBD2
clone_size: .
v_call: TRBV7-2
j_call: TRBJ2-3
cdr3_aa: CASIRLAGGGGTQYF
cdr3_nt: TGTGCCAGCATCCGACTAGCGGGGGGAGGGGGTACGCAGTATTTT

d_call: .
clone_size: few
v_call: TRBV12-3/TRBV12-4
j_call: TRBJ1-6
cdr3_aa: CASSFGQNSPLHF
cdr3_nt: TGTGCCAGCAGTTTCGGCCAAAATTCACCCCTCCACTTT